These T cell receptor beta chains were read from a single sample in a study of TIL therapy for anti-PD-1-resistant metastatic lung cancer. Only in-frame clones appear in the TCRdb table, and some are missing; sequencing was by immunoSEQ multiplex PCR. This sample yields about 19,000 clones, of which about 79% are seen a single time; 7% to 8% belongs to the top ten. This specimen was blood, taken at baseline. Source of these receptors: a person aged 25-85 years with non-small cell lung cancer. Each CDR3 is given with its conserved first and last residue. A D gene is named only where the DNA matches it firmly. Only some rows state a clone size, as once, few, many or a class for expanded clones.

V gene	clone size	D gene	J gene	CDR3 DNA	CDR3 protein
TRBV21-1	once	NA	TRBJ2-1	TGTGCCAGCAGCAAAGGGGTCAGTCACAATGAGCAGTTCTTC	CASSKGVSHNEQFF
TRBV2	NA	NA	TRBJ2-2	TGTGCCAGCAGTGACCGTGCGTTCGACACCGGGGAGCTGTTTTTT	CASSDRAFDTGELFF
TRBV7-8	NA	NA	TRBJ2-7	TGTGCCAGCAGCTTAGTGGACCCTGGCTACGAGCAGTACTTC	CASSLVDPGYEQYF
TRBV10-2	NA	TRBD1	TRBJ1-1	TGCGCCAGCAGTGGGACAGGGGGGGGGAACACTGAAGCTTTCTTT	CASSGTGGGNTEAFF
TRBV6-1	NA	NA	TRBJ2-7	TGTGCCAGCAGTGAAGCCCACTATGGCCCCTACGAGCAGTACTTC	CASSEAHYGPYEQYF
TRBV10-3	NA	NA	TRBJ1-1	TGTGCCTGTCGGGATGAAACTAACACTGAAGCTTTCTTT	CACRDETNTEAFF
TRBV6-5	few	NA	TRBJ1-5	TGTGCCAGCAGCTCGGGAAATGGGTACCAGCCCCAGCATTTT	CASSSGNGYQPQHF
TRBV19	NA	NA	TRBJ2-5	TGTGCCAGTAAGGCCGGCCAAGAGACCCAGTACTTC	CASKAGQETQYF
TRBV7-9	NA	TRBD2	TRBJ2-1	TGTGCCAGCAGCGCCGCCGGGACTAGGGGCTACAATGAGCAGTTCTTC	CASSAAGTRGYNEQFF
TRBV5-6	NA	NA	TRBJ1-6	TGTGCCAGCAGCTATCTCAGCCCCTCCTATAATTCACCCCTCCACTTT	CASSYLSPSYNSPLHF
TRBV14	NA	NA	TRBJ2-6	TGTGCCAGCAGCCAAGCGGCCTCTGGGGCCAACGTCCTGACTTTC	CASSQAASGANVLTF
TRBV12-3/TRBV12-4	NA	NA	TRBJ1-6	TGTGCCAGCAGTTTAGCGGGGTCTTCACCCCTCCACTTT	CASSLAGSSPLHF
TRBV28	NA	TRBD1	TRBJ2-3	TGTGCCAGCAGTTTTGCAGGGGGTGTGCCAGATACGCAGTATTTT	CASSFAGGVPDTQYF
TRBV11-2	NA	NA	TRBJ1-4	TGTGCCAGCAGCTTTACAGAAAAACTGTTTTTT	CASSFTEKLFF
TRBV28	NA	TRBD1	TRBJ1-3	TGTGCCAGCTATCCGGGACAGGGGGCTGGAAACACCATATATTTT	CASYPGQGAGNTIYF
TRBV28	NA	TRBD2	TRBJ2-7	TGTGCCAGCAGTTTCGGACTAGACTCCCGATACGAGCAGTACTTC	CASSFGLDSRYEQYF
TRBV7-8	NA	NA	TRBJ2-7	TGTGCCAGCAGCTTAGATTTCGGGGAGGTAACCTACGAGCAGTACTTC	CASSLDFGEVTYEQYF
TRBV2	NA	NA	TRBJ1-3	TGTGCCAGCAGTGACTGGGGTGCTTCTGGAAACACCATATATTTT	CASSDWGASGNTIYF
TRBV6-6	NA	TRBD2	TRBJ2-1	TGTGCCAGCAGACGCGGGACTAGCGGGGGGGATGAGCAGTTCTTC	CASRRGTSGGDEQFF
TRBV24-1	few	NA	TRBJ2-3	TGTGCCACCAGTGATTTGTCAGGACTTACGAGCACAGATACGCAGTATTTT	CATSDLSGLTSTDTQYF
TRBV4-3	once	NA	TRBJ2-2	TGCGCCAGCAGCCAACTGACTCCCGACGGAGAGCTGTTTTTT	CASSQLTPDGELFF
TRBV6-4	NA	NA	TRBJ1-2	TGTGCCAGCAGTGAAAGGTTTGACAGTGGAGGATATGGCTACACCTTC	CASSERFDSGGYGYTF
TRBV6-4	NA	NA	TRBJ1-5	TGTGCCAGCAGTGATGGGAGGACAGTCTTGAGCAATCAGCCCCAGCATTTT	CASSDGRTVLSNQPQHF
TRBV9	NA	TRBD2	TRBJ2-3	TGTGCCAGCAGCCCCGGACTAGCGGGAGAGTGGGGCACAGATACGCAGTATTTT	CASSPGLAGEWGTDTQYF
TRBV6-5	once	TRBD1	TRBJ2-3	TGTGCCAGCAGTTACTCGGTTGACAGGGGAACAGATACGCAGTATTTT	CASSYSVDRGTDTQYF
TRBV5-4	NA	NA	TRBJ1-3	TGTGCCAGCAGCTTGGGGACCGCCTCTGGAAACACCATATATTTT	CASSLGTASGNTIYF
TRBV2	NA	TRBD2	TRBJ2-1	TGTGCCAGCAGTGAAGATGCTAGCGGGAACAATGAGCAGTTCTTC	CASSEDASGNNEQFF
TRBV7-3	once	TRBD1	TRBJ2-7	TGTGCCAGCAGCTTAGGGGCAGGGGGCCCCTTCAGGGGGGAGCAGTACTTC	CASSLGAGGPFRGEQYF
TRBV18	NA	TRBD1	TRBJ1-4	TGTGCCAGCTCACCCGACAGGGGAAATGAAAAACTGTTTTTT	CASSPDRGNEKLFF
TRBV6-5	NA	TRBD2	TRBJ2-1	TGTGCCAGCATCGGACTGCGGGGGAGTAGTGAGCAGTTCTTC	CASIGLRGSSEQFF
TRBV21-1	NA	NA	TRBJ2-7	TGTGCCAGCAGCAAAGAGTCTTGGAGGGGATCCTACGAGCAGTACTTC	CASSKESWRGSYEQYF
TRBV13	NA	NA	TRBJ1-5	TGTGCCAGCAGCTTAAGGCCAGGGAATCAGCCCCAGCATTTT	CASSLRPGNQPQHF
TRBV6-4	NA	TRBD1	TRBJ1-4	TGTGCCAGCAGTGACTCGAGACAGGGAAAAAGTGAAAAACTGTTTTTT	CASSDSRQGKSEKLFF
TRBV20-1	NA	TRBD1	TRBJ2-7	TGCAGTGCTAGTGACCGAGACAGGGGGGGGGAGCAGTACTTC	CSASDRDRGGEQYF
TRBV6-5	NA	NA	TRBJ1-1	TGTGCCAGCACTAGAATCGGGGGAAACACTGAAGCTTTCTTT	CASTRIGGNTEAFF
TRBV30	NA	TRBD2	TRBJ2-3	TGTGCCTGGAGTGGCGGGGGGGCGGTCACAGATACGCAGTATTTT	CAWSGGGAVTDTQYF
TRBV7-6	NA	NA	TRBJ2-7	TGTGCCAGCAGCCAAGGGAACCGAGGGTACGAGCAGTACTTC	CASSQGNRGYEQYF
TRBV6-6	NA	NA	TRBJ1-3	TGTGCCAGCGAGATTCCCAGCTCTGGAAACACCATATATTTT	CASEIPSSGNTIYF
TRBV19	few	NA	TRBJ1-5	TGTGCCAGTAGTATATTATCATTTCCGAGCAATCAGCCCCAGCATTTT	CASSILSFPSNQPQHF
TRBV30	NA	TRBD1	TRBJ1-2	TGTGCCTGGCTGTCCCGGGACAGCCTCGGCTACACCTTC	CAWLSRDSLGYTF
TRBV10-3	NA	NA	TRBJ1-5	TGTGCCATGTCTGAGGGGTTCAATCAGCCCCAGCATTTT	CAMSEGFNQPQHF
TRBV28	NA	NA	TRBJ2-1	TGTGCCAGCAGTTTATGGGGGGCAGGGTCAAACAAGGATGAGCAGTTCTTC	CASSLWGAGSNKDEQFF
TRBV6-5	NA	TRBD1	TRBJ1-1	TGTGCCAGCGGGTCGGGAGGACAGGCGGCTTTCTTT	CASGSGGQAAFF
TRBV7-2	NA	NA	TRBJ2-5	TGTGCCAGCAGCCCCCAGGCATGGCAAGAGACCCAGTACTTC	CASSPQAWQETQYF
TRBV7-3	once	NA	TRBJ1-1	TGTGCCAGCAGCTGGGGACAGAACACTGAAGCTTTCTTT	CASSWGQNTEAFF
TRBV2	NA	TRBD1	TRBJ2-7	TGTGCCACTTCCCGACAGGGGGCGGTCTACGAGCAGTACTTC	CATSRQGAVYEQYF
TRBV5-1	NA	TRBD1	TRBJ1-3	TGCGCCAGCAGCCGTACAGGGGGTACTTCTGGAAACACCATATATTTT	CASSRTGGTSGNTIYF
TRBV24-1	NA	NA	TRBJ2-7	TGTGCCACCAGTGATTCAAACAGATACGAGCAGTACTTC	CATSDSNRYEQYF
TRBV19	few	TRBD2	TRBJ2-7	TGTGCCAGTAGTTCCTGTGCGAGCGGGGGTCCATGCGAGCAGTACTTC	CASSSCASGGPCEQYF
TRBV28	NA	NA	TRBJ1-6	TGTGCCAGCAGATTTCAGAGCGCGAGCCTGGTGCGGTTTTCACCCCTCCACTTT	CASRFQSASLVRFSPLHF
TRBV7-9	NA	NA	TRBJ1-2	TGTGCCAGCAGCTTAAGCCCTGGCGGTCGGGCCACGTATGGCTACACCTTC	CASSLSPGGRATYGYTF
TRBV20-1	NA	NA	TRBJ2-3	TGCAGCAGCAACCAGCGGGCTACGCAGTATTTT	CSSNQRATQYF
TRBV27	NA	NA	TRBJ1-5	TGTGCCAGCTCGACTAGGGACGGCAATCAGCCCCAGCATTTT	CASSTRDGNQPQHF
TRBV7-9	NA	NA	TRBJ2-1	TGTGCCAGCAGCTTAGTAGCGGATGAGCAGTTCTTC	CASSLVADEQFF
TRBV30	NA	NA	TRBJ1-1	TGTGCCTGGGACAGACCTAACACTGAAGCTTTCTTT	CAWDRPNTEAFF
TRBV2	once	NA	TRBJ2-7	TGTGCCAGCAGACAGTCCCATCGCGAGCAGTACTTC	CASRQSHREQYF